This is a list of T cell receptor beta chains from one sample in a study of blood T cell repertoires in COVID-19. Sequencing was performed with immunoSEQ multiplex PCR; in TCRdb, only in-frame clones are kept and a portion is missing. The sample has under 95,000 clones; around 80% are singletons. The sequenced material came from peripheral blood. The receptors stem from a middle-aged man with acute or convalescent COVID-19. Each CDR3 is given with its conserved first and last residue. A D gene is named only where the DNA matches it firmly. Expanded clones get a size class; other rows say once, few or many, or leave the size out.

CDR3aa: CASSPRSSGRNDEQFF
CDR3nt: TGTGCCAGCTCACCACGTTCTAGCGGGAGAAATGATGAGCAGTTCTTC
abundance: -
d_gene: TRBD2
len: 16
v_gene: TRBV18
j_gene: TRBJ2-1

CDR3aa: CASSAGGSYNEQFF
CDR3nt: TGTGCCAGCAGTGCGGGAGGTTCCTACAATGAGCAGTTCTTC
abundance: -
d_gene: TRBD2
len: 14
v_gene: TRBV6-4
j_gene: TRBJ2-1

CDR3aa: CSAPGVNEQYF
CDR3nt: TGCAGTGCCCCCGGGGTCAACGAGCAGTACTTC
abundance: -
d_gene: -
len: 11
v_gene: TRBV20-1
j_gene: TRBJ2-7

CDR3aa: CAISATYNSPLHF
CDR3nt: TGTGCCATCTCGGCGACATATAATTCACCCCTCCACTTT
abundance: -
d_gene: -
len: 13
v_gene: TRBV10-3
j_gene: TRBJ1-6

CDR3aa: CASSIQLAGGGEQYF
CDR3nt: TGTGCCAGTAGTATCCAACTAGCGGGAGGAGGTGAGCAGTACTTC
abundance: -
d_gene: TRBD2
len: 15
v_gene: TRBV19
j_gene: TRBJ2-7

CDR3aa: CASSPPPGQYF
CDR3nt: TGTGCCAGCAGCCCCCCTCCAGGGCAGTACTTC
abundance: -
d_gene: -
len: 11
v_gene: TRBV7-8
j_gene: TRBJ2-7

CDR3aa: CASSLAGPRASYEQYF
CDR3nt: TGTGCCAGCAGCTTGGCTGGTCCAAGAGCCTCCTACGAGCAGTACTTC
abundance: -
d_gene: -
len: 16
v_gene: TRBV5-4
j_gene: TRBJ2-7

CDR3aa: CASSFRDRGNTGELFF
CDR3nt: TGTGCCAGCAGCTTCCGGGACAGAGGAAACACCGGGGAGCTGTTTTTT
abundance: -
d_gene: TRBD1
len: 16
v_gene: TRBV11-3
j_gene: TRBJ2-2

CDR3aa: CASRNSNYGYTF
CDR3nt: TGTGCCAGCAGGAACAGCAACTATGGCTACACCTTC
abundance: once
d_gene: -
len: 12
v_gene: TRBV28
j_gene: TRBJ1-2

CDR3aa: CASSTGTGAYSPLHF
CDR3nt: TGTGCCAGCAGTACCGGGACAGGAGCCTATTCACCCCTCCACTTT
abundance: once
d_gene: TRBD1
len: 15
v_gene: TRBV5-4
j_gene: TRBJ1-6

CDR3aa: CATRGQNTEAFF
CDR3nt: TGTGCCACCCGAGGACAGAACACTGAAGCTTTCTTT
abundance: once
d_gene: -
len: 12
v_gene: TRBV24-1
j_gene: TRBJ1-1

CDR3aa: CASSTDPGLNYEQYF
CDR3nt: TGTGCCAGTTCTACTGATCCGGGACTTAACTACGAGCAGTACTTC
abundance: once
d_gene: -
len: 15
v_gene: TRBV11-2
j_gene: TRBJ2-7

CDR3aa: CASSGQGNYGYTF
CDR3nt: TGTGCCAGCAGTGGGCAGGGAAACTATGGCTACACCTTC
abundance: -
d_gene: -
len: 13
v_gene: TRBV2
j_gene: TRBJ1-2

CDR3aa: CAKRTGNTGELFF
CDR3nt: TGTGCCAAAAGGACGGGAAACACCGGGGAGCTGTTTTTT
abundance: -
d_gene: -
len: 13
v_gene: TRBV10-3
j_gene: TRBJ2-2

CDR3aa: CAIRGEGNPYSNQPQHF
CDR3nt: TGTGCCATCAGGGGGGAGGGTAACCCTTATAGCAATCAGCCCCAGCATTTT
abundance: -
d_gene: -
len: 17
v_gene: TRBV10-3
j_gene: TRBJ1-5

CDR3aa: CASSPLDSLNTEAFF
CDR3nt: TGTGCCAGCTCACCACTGGACAGCTTGAACACTGAAGCTTTCTTT
abundance: -
d_gene: -
len: 15
v_gene: TRBV18
j_gene: TRBJ1-1

CDR3aa: CASSLGANTEAFF
CDR3nt: TGTGCCAGCAGTTTAGGGGCGAACACTGAAGCTTTCTTT
abundance: -
d_gene: -
len: 13
v_gene: TRBV12-3/TRBV12-4
j_gene: TRBJ1-1

CDR3aa: CASSESGTGYEQYF
CDR3nt: TGTGCCAGCAGTGAATCGGGGACAGGGTACGAGCAGTACTTC
abundance: many
d_gene: TRBD1
len: 14
v_gene: TRBV6-1
j_gene: TRBJ2-7

CDR3aa: CASSEVVTGYYEQYF
CDR3nt: TGTGCCAGCAGTGAAGTTGTGACAGGATATTACGAGCAGTACTTC
abundance: few
d_gene: -
len: 15
v_gene: TRBV2
j_gene: TRBJ2-7

CDR3aa: CASSPVSQPTATNEKLFF
CDR3nt: TGTGCCAGCTCACCAGTTTCACAGCCAACAGCAACTAATGAAAAACTGTTTTTT
abundance: -
d_gene: -
len: 18
v_gene: TRBV18
j_gene: TRBJ1-4

CDR3aa: CATSRGLEGSQPQHF
CDR3nt: TGTGCCACCAGCAGAGGCCTGGAGGGGAGTCAGCCCCAGCATTTT
abundance: -
d_gene: -
len: 15
v_gene: TRBV15
j_gene: TRBJ1-5

CDR3aa: CASSEGVQGRYGYTF
CDR3nt: TGTGCCAGCAGTGAAGGGGTGCAGGGTCGCTATGGCTACACCTTC
abundance: -
d_gene: -
len: 15
v_gene: TRBV2
j_gene: TRBJ1-2

CDR3aa: CASSQRPGTRYQETQYF
CDR3nt: TGTGCCAGCAGCCAGCGCCCCGGGACTAGGTACCAAGAGACCCAGTACTTC
abundance: once
d_gene: TRBD2
len: 17
v_gene: TRBV3-1/TRBV3-2
j_gene: TRBJ2-5

CDR3aa: CASSLGGPQPQHF
CDR3nt: TGTGCCAGCAGCTTAGGGGGCCCCCAGCCCCAGCATTTT
abundance: -
d_gene: -
len: 13
v_gene: TRBV7-2
j_gene: TRBJ1-5

CDR3aa: CASSEQGSNEAFF
CDR3nt: TGTGCCAGCAGTGAACAGGGGAGTAATGAAGCTTTCTTT
abundance: few
d_gene: -
len: 13
v_gene: TRBV2
j_gene: TRBJ1-1

CDR3aa: CASSRQGISGGRSQETQYF
CDR3nt: TGTGCCAGCAGCCGGCAGGGTATTAGCGGCGGGAGGTCCCAAGAGACCCAGTACTTC
abundance: -
d_gene: TRBD2
len: 19
v_gene: TRBV7-2
j_gene: TRBJ2-5

CDR3aa: CASSLGLAGVYEQFF
CDR3nt: TGTGCCAGCAGCTTAGGGCTAGCGGGAGTTTATGAGCAGTTCTTC
abundance: -
d_gene: TRBD2
len: 15
v_gene: TRBV11-2
j_gene: TRBJ2-1

CDR3aa: CASSLYIGQHTEAFF
CDR3nt: TGTGCCAGCAGCTTGTATATCGGACAGCACACTGAAGCTTTCTTT
abundance: once
d_gene: -
len: 15
v_gene: TRBV5-6
j_gene: TRBJ1-1

CDR3aa: CASSLEPGYEQYF
CDR3nt: TGTGCCAGCAGCTTAGAGCCAGGCTACGAGCAGTACTTC
abundance: -
d_gene: -
len: 13
v_gene: TRBV7-7
j_gene: TRBJ2-7

CDR3aa: CASSLPGSSYEQYF
CDR3nt: TGCGCCAGCAGCTTGCCGGGGAGCTCCTACGAGCAGTACTTC
abundance: -
d_gene: -
len: 14
v_gene: TRBV5-1
j_gene: TRBJ2-7

CDR3aa: CASSPHRQGHQPQHF
CDR3nt: TGTGCCAGCAGTCCCCATCGACAGGGCCATCAGCCCCAGCATTTT
abundance: few
d_gene: TRBD1
len: 15
v_gene: TRBV28
j_gene: TRBJ1-5

CDR3aa: CASLAGHLEETQYF
CDR3nt: TGTGCCAGCCTGGCAGGGCACTTAGAAGAGACCCAGTACTTC
abundance: -
d_gene: -
len: 14
v_gene: TRBV6-6
j_gene: TRBJ2-5

CDR3aa: CASRQDNEQFF
CDR3nt: TGTGCCAGCAGGCAGGACAATGAGCAGTTCTTC
abundance: -
d_gene: -
len: 11
v_gene: TRBV11-3
j_gene: TRBJ2-1

CDR3aa: CASSMGHFYEQYF
CDR3nt: TGTGCCAGTAGTATGGGACACTTCTACGAGCAGTACTTC
abundance: -
d_gene: -
len: 13
v_gene: TRBV19
j_gene: TRBJ2-7

CDR3aa: CASSKLRDRGQEKLFF
CDR3nt: TGTGCCAGCAGTAAACTCCGGGACAGGGGTCAAGAAAAACTGTTTTTT
abundance: -
d_gene: TRBD1
len: 16
v_gene: TRBV6-2/TRBV6-3
j_gene: TRBJ1-4

CDR3aa: CASSPDGNSGNTIYF
CDR3nt: TGTGCCAGCTCACCGGACGGGAACTCTGGAAACACCATATATTTT
abundance: -
d_gene: -
len: 15
v_gene: TRBV18
j_gene: TRBJ1-3

CDR3aa: CASSQSYRGRVGYTF
CDR3nt: TGCGCCAGCAGCCAATCGTACAGGGGGCGCGTTGGCTACACCTTC
abundance: -
d_gene: TRBD1
len: 15
v_gene: TRBV4-1
j_gene: TRBJ1-2

CDR3aa: CASSKDTTTNEKLFF
CDR3nt: TGTGCCAGCAGCAAGGACACCACAACTAATGAAAAACTGTTTTTT
abundance: -
d_gene: -
len: 15
v_gene: TRBV11-2
j_gene: TRBJ1-4

CDR3aa: CSVDHRSKNYNEQFF
CDR3nt: TGCAGCGTTGATCACAGGTCCAAAAACTACAATGAGCAGTTCTTC
abundance: -
d_gene: -
len: 15
v_gene: TRBV29-1
j_gene: TRBJ2-1